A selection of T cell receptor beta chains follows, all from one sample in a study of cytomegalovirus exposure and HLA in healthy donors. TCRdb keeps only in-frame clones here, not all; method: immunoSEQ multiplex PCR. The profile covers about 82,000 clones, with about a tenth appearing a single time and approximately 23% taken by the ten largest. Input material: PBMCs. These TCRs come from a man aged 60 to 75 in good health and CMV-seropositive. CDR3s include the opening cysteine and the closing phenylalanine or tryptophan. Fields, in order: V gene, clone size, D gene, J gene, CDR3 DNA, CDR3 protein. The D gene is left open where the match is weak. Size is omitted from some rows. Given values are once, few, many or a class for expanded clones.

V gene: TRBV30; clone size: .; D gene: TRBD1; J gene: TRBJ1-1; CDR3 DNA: TGTGCCTGCACCACCAAGGGGGCGATTGAAGCTTTCTTT; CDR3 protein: CACTTKGAIEAFF
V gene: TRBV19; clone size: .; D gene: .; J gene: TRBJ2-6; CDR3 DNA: TGTGCCAGTAGTAACGGGGGCTCTGGGGCCAACGTCCTGACTTTC; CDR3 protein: CASSNGGSGANVLTF
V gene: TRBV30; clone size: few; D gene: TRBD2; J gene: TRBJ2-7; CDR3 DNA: TGTGCCTGGACCCGGGAGGGCCCCTACGAGCAGTACTTC; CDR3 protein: CAWTREGPYEQYF
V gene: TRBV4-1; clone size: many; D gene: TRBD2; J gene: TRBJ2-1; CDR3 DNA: TGCGCCAGCAGGATTAGCGGGGGCTACAATGAGCAGTTCTTC; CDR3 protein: CASRISGGYNEQFF
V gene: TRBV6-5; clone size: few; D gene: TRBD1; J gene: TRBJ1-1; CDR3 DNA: TGTGCCAGCAGGGGACAGTTAATGAACACTGAAGCTTTCTTT; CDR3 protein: CASRGQLMNTEAFF
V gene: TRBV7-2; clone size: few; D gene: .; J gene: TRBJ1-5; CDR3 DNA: TGTGCCAGCAGCTTAACGGGGGGACATCAGCCCCAGCATTTT; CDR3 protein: CASSLTGGHQPQHF
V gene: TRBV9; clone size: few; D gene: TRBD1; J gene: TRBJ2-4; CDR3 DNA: TGTGCCAGCAGCTCCCAGGGGGCCTCGAGCGGCAAAAACATTCAGTACTTC; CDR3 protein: CASSSQGASSGKNIQYF
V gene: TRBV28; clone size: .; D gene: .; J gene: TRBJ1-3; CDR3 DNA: TGTGCCAGCAGTTTTCTGGGAAACACCATATATTTT; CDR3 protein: CASSFLGNTIYF
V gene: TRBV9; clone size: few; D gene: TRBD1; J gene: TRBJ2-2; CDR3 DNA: TGTGCCAGCAGCGTAGCTGGGGCAGGGGGCGCCGGCGGGGAGCTGTTTTTT; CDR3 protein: CASSVAGAGGAGGELFF
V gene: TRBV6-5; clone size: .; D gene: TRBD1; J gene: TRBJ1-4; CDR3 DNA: TGTGCCAGCAGTTCCGACAGGGGTGGCGAAAAACTGTTTTTT; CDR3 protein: CASSSDRGGEKLFF
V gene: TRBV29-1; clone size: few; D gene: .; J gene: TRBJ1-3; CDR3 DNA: TGCAGCGTTGTTCCAGGAGCAGGGGCAGGAAACACCATATATTTT; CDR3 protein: CSVVPGAGAGNTIYF
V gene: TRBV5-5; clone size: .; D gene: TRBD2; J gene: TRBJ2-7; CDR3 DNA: TGTGCCAGCAGCTTGGTTTCTAGCGGGTCTCACGAGCAGTACTTC; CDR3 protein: CASSLVSSGSHEQYF
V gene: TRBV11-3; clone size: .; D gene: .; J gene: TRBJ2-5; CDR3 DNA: TGTGCCAGCAGCATGACTAGTTACCAGACCCAGTACTTC; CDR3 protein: CASSMTSYQTQYF
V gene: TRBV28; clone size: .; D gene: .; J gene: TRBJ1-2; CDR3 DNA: TGTGCCAGTTATTCCGGGTCCCGCTATGGCTACACCTTC; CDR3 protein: CASYSGSRYGYTF
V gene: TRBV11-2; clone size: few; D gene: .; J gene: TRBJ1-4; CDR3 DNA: TGTGCCAGCAGCTTAGATCGGGGGGTTTGGGGTGAAAAACTGTTTTTT; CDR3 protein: CASSLDRGVWGEKLFF
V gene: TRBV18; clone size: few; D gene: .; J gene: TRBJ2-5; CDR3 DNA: TGTGCCAGCTCACCCGGGCAAGAGACCCAGTACTTC; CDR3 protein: CASSPGQETQYF
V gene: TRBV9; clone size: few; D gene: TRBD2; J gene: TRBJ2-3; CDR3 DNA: TGTGCCAGCAGCCCGCTTAGCGGGGCCACAGATACGCAGTATTTT; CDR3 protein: CASSPLSGATDTQYF
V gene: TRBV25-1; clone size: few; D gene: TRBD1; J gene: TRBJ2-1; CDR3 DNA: TGTGCCAGCAACAAACAGGGGATCTACAATGAGCAGTTCTTC; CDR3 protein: CASNKQGIYNEQFF
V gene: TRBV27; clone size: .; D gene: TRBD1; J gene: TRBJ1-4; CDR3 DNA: TGTGCCAGCAGTTCCCCTTCCGGGACAGGGGTAACTAATGAAAAACTGTTTTTT; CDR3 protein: CASSSPSGTGVTNEKLFF
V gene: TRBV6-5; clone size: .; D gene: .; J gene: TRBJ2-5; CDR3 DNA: TGTGCCAGCAGTTGGGCCGGGAGCTCCCAAGAGACCCAGTACTTC; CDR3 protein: CASSWAGSSQETQYF
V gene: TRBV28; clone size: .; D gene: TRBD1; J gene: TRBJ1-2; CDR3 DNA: TGTGCCAGCAGTTTATTACGACAGGGAAATGGCTACACCTTC; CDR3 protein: CASSLLRQGNGYTF
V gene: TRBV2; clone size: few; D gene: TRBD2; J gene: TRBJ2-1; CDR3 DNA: TGTGCCAGCAGTGAAGCGCGGGTGACTAGCGGGAGGTACAATGAGCAGTTCTTC; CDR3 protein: CASSEARVTSGRYNEQFF
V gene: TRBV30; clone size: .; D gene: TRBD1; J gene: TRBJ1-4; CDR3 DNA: TGTGCCTGGAGTGTACGGGGGACAGGGAGAGAAAAACTGTTTTTT; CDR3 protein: CAWSVRGTGREKLFF
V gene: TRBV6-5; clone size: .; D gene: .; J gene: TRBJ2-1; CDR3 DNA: TGTGCCAGCAGTTACGGGGGGGGGCCTCTCAATGAGCAGTTCTTC; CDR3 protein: CASSYGGGPLNEQFF
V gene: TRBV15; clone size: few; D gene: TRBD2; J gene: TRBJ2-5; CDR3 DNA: TGTGCCACCAGCAGAGAAGAGGCGGGAGCGTTAGAGCAGTACTTC; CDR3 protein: CATSREEAGALEQYF
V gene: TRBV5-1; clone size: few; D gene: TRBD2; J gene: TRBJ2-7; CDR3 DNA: TGCGCCAGCACCATTAGCGGGAGTCAGGACGAGCAGTACTTC; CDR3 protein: CASTISGSQDEQYF
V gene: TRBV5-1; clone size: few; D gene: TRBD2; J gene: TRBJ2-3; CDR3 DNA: TGCGCCAGCAGCTTAGCGCGGGAGGGGGGTACAGATACGCAGTATTTT; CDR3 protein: CASSLAREGGTDTQYF
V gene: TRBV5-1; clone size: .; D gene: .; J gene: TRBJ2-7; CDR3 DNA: TGCGCCAGCAGCGGGCTGTTCTCCTACGAGCAGTACTTC; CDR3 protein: CASSGLFSYEQYF
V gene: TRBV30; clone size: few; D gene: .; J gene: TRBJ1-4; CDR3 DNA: TGTGCCTGGAGCGACCCGGGGGGTACTAATGAAAAACTGTTTTTT; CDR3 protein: CAWSDPGGTNEKLFF
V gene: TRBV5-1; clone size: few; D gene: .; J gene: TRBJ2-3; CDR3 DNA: TGCGCCAGCAGCTTATCTTCACAGGGTGTAGATACGCAGTATTTT; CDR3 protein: CASSLSSQGVDTQYF
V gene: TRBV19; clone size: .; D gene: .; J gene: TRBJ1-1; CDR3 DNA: TGTGCCAGTGCCGTTGGTCCCGACCCACAGGCTTTCTTT; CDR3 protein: CASAVGPDPQAFF
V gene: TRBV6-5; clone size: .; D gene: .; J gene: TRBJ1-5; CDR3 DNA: TGTGCCAGCAGTTATTCCGACAGACAGCCCCAGCATTTT; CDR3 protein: CASSYSDRQPQHF